Listed below are T cell receptor beta chains from one sample, sequenced in a study of blood T cell repertoires in COVID-19. TCRdb keeps only in-frame clones here, not all; method: immunoSEQ multiplex PCR. The sample has 300,000 to 450,000 clones, 85% to 90% seen once; the top ten hold approximately 1%. Sequenced sample: PBMCs or T cells enriched from blood (not recorded which). The receptors shown here come from a woman aged 30 to 39 who had been exposed to COVID-19. Both conserved end residues are part of each CDR3. A D gene is named only where the DNA matches it firmly. A row's size may be missing; if present it is once, few, many or a size class.

J gene: TRBJ2-5; V gene: TRBV5-1; D gene: .; clone size: .; CDR3 length: 12; CDR3 DNA: TGCGCCAGCAGGCGGGAAGGAGAGACCCAGTACTTC; CDR3 protein: CASRREGETQYF
J gene: TRBJ2-2; V gene: TRBV10-1; D gene: TRBD1; clone size: .; CDR3 length: 19; CDR3 DNA: TGCGCCAGCAGCCCCGGGACAGGGACCGACGTTACGAACACCGGGGAGCTGTTTTTT; CDR3 protein: CASSPGTGTDVTNTGELFF
J gene: TRBJ1-1; V gene: TRBV27; D gene: .; clone size: .; CDR3 length: 14; CDR3 DNA: TGTGCCAGCAGTCGCCCGGGAATGAACACTGAAGCTTTCTTT; CDR3 protein: CASSRPGMNTEAFF
J gene: TRBJ1-1; V gene: TRBV7-9; D gene: .; clone size: .; CDR3 length: 13; CDR3 DNA: TGTGCCAGCAGCTTAGCTACAGTTAGTGAAGCTTTCTTT; CDR3 protein: CASSLATVSEAFF
J gene: TRBJ2-7; V gene: TRBV5-4; D gene: TRBD2; clone size: .; CDR3 length: 18; CDR3 DNA: TGTGCCAGCAGCGGAAAAACCGCCGGGACTAGCGGAACTTACGAGCAGTACTTC; CDR3 protein: CASSGKTAGTSGTYEQYF
J gene: TRBJ2-5; V gene: TRBV2; D gene: TRBD2; clone size: once; CDR3 length: 15; CDR3 DNA: TGTGCCAGCAGCGAGGGACTAGCAGGTGTGGGCGCCCAGTACTTC; CDR3 protein: CASSEGLAGVGAQYF
J gene: TRBJ2-5; V gene: TRBV18; D gene: .; clone size: .; CDR3 length: 11; CDR3 DNA: TGTGCCAGCCCATCCGGTGAGACCCAGTACTTC; CDR3 protein: CASPSGETQYF
J gene: TRBJ2-1; V gene: TRBV19; D gene: TRBD1; clone size: .; CDR3 length: 14; CDR3 DNA: TGTGCCAGTACGACGGGACAGACCTACAATGAGCAGTTCTTC; CDR3 protein: CASTTGQTYNEQFF
J gene: TRBJ1-1; V gene: TRBV7-2; D gene: TRBD1; clone size: .; CDR3 length: 14; CDR3 DNA: TGTGCCAGCAGCTTAGTAGGGGGCGGCACTGAAGCTTTCTTT; CDR3 protein: CASSLVGGGTEAFF
J gene: TRBJ1-2; V gene: TRBV23-1; D gene: TRBD1; clone size: .; CDR3 length: 18; CDR3 DNA: TGCGCCAGCAGGGATGGACAGGGGGCAGGTGTTTGGGTCTATGGCTACACCTTC; CDR3 protein: CASRDGQGAGVWVYGYTF
J gene: TRBJ2-5; V gene: TRBV5-1; D gene: TRBD2; clone size: .; CDR3 length: 16; CDR3 DNA: TGCGCCAGCAGCTTAGGACTAGCGGGCTCTCAAGAGACCCAGTACTTC; CDR3 protein: CASSLGLAGSQETQYF
J gene: TRBJ2-5; V gene: TRBV3-1/TRBV3-2; D gene: .; clone size: .; CDR3 length: 12; CDR3 DNA: TGTGCCAGCAGCCCCCTCGAAGAGACCCAGTACTTC; CDR3 protein: CASSPLEETQYF
J gene: TRBJ2-7; V gene: TRBV24-1; D gene: TRBD1; clone size: .; CDR3 length: 15; CDR3 DNA: TGTGCCACCAGTGATCCGGGACAGGGAACCTACGAGCAGTACTTC; CDR3 protein: CATSDPGQGTYEQYF
J gene: TRBJ1-2; V gene: TRBV28; D gene: TRBD1; clone size: .; CDR3 length: 13; CDR3 DNA: TGTGCCAGCAGCCCGGACAGGGGCTATGGCTACACCTTC; CDR3 protein: CASSPDRGYGYTF
J gene: TRBJ1-1; V gene: TRBV6-1; D gene: .; clone size: .; CDR3 length: 12; CDR3 DNA: TGTGCCAGCAGTGAACAGGGAGGTGAAGCTTTCTTT; CDR3 protein: CASSEQGGEAFF
J gene: TRBJ2-7; V gene: TRBV4-2; D gene: TRBD2; clone size: .; CDR3 length: 17; CDR3 DNA: TGTGCCAGCAGCGGGGCTAGCGGGACCACCCCATCCTACGAGCAGTACTTC; CDR3 protein: CASSGASGTTPSYEQYF
J gene: TRBJ1-6; V gene: TRBV3-1/TRBV3-2; D gene: .; clone size: .; CDR3 length: 14; CDR3 DNA: TGTGCCAGCAGCCAAGACCCAGGGCTAACACCCCTCCACTTT; CDR3 protein: CASSQDPGLTPLHF
J gene: TRBJ2-2; V gene: TRBV11-2; D gene: TRBD2; clone size: once; CDR3 length: 15; CDR3 DNA: TGTGCCAGCAGCTTAAGCGGGAGCAACACCGGGGAGCTGTTTTTT; CDR3 protein: CASSLSGSNTGELFF
J gene: TRBJ1-5; V gene: TRBV10-2; D gene: .; clone size: .; CDR3 length: 14; CDR3 DNA: TGCGCCAGCAAATTGGACAATAGCAATCAGCCCCAGCATTTT; CDR3 protein: CASKLDNSNQPQHF
J gene: TRBJ2-3; V gene: TRBV6-5; D gene: .; clone size: .; CDR3 length: 13; CDR3 DNA: TGTGCCAGCAGGAGGCCAAGCGCAGATACGCAGTATTTT; CDR3 protein: CASRRPSADTQYF
J gene: TRBJ2-3; V gene: TRBV18; D gene: .; clone size: .; CDR3 length: 15; CDR3 DNA: TGTGCCAGCTCACCGGACAGAACTAGCACAGATACGCAGTATTTT; CDR3 protein: CASSPDRTSTDTQYF
J gene: TRBJ2-3; V gene: TRBV9; D gene: .; clone size: many; CDR3 length: 14; CDR3 DNA: TGTGCCAGCAGCCCCAGCGACCCCACAGATACGCAGTATTTT; CDR3 protein: CASSPSDPTDTQYF
J gene: TRBJ2-7; V gene: TRBV7-9; D gene: .; clone size: .; CDR3 length: 14; CDR3 DNA: TGTGCCAGCAGCCGGGGGATGGTATCCTACGAGCAGTACTTC; CDR3 protein: CASSRGMVSYEQYF
J gene: TRBJ1-1; V gene: TRBV29-1; D gene: TRBD1; clone size: .; CDR3 length: 15; CDR3 DNA: TGCAGCGTTCCCGCAGCCGGGACAGGGACAGGTGAAGCTTTCTTT; CDR3 protein: CSVPAAGTGTGEAFF
J gene: TRBJ2-3; V gene: TRBV12-3/TRBV12-4; D gene: .; clone size: .; CDR3 length: 13; CDR3 DNA: TGTGCCAGCAGTTGGAGGCGCACAGATACGCAGTATTTT; CDR3 protein: CASSWRRTDTQYF
J gene: TRBJ2-3; V gene: TRBV5-1; D gene: .; clone size: .; CDR3 length: 16; CDR3 DNA: TGCGCCAGCAGCCAACCGATCGGGAGCGGCACAGATACGCAGTATTTT; CDR3 protein: CASSQPIGSGTDTQYF